This T cell receptor beta chain is from a study of blood T cell repertoires in COVID-19. Participants' reported clinical history set cohort assignment. Profiling relied on immunoSEQ multiplex PCR, and the TCRdb table lists in-frame clones only, not all of them. In the table there are around 280,000 clones, around 90% of which are singletons. The source is a woman aged 40-49 years who had recovered from COVID-19. The sample comprised PBMCs or T cells enriched from blood (not recorded which).

DNA for the CDR3: TGCGCCAGCAGCCAAGATGGGGCGGCAGTATATGGCTACACCTTC. Its translation is CASSQDGAAVYGYTF. V is TRBV4-1 and J is TRBJ1-2, with a tentative D call TRBD1 (5 bases). The CDR3 contains 15 residues. CDR1 and CDR2 from the germline V gene are MGHRA and YSYEKL. The ends were cut back, 0 bases at V and 5 bases at J, with 13 bases in the middle.